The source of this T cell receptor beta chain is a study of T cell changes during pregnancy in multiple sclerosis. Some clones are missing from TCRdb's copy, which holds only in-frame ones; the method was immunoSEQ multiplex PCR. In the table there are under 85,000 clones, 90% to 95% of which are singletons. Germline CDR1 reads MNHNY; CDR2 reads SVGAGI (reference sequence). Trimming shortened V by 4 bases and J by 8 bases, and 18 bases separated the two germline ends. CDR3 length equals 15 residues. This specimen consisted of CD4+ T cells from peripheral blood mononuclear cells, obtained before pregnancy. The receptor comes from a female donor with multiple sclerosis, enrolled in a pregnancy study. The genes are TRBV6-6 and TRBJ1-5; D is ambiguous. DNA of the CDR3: TGTGCCAGCAGTTCCCGGGTTGTCCCCGGGGAGCCCCAGCATTTT. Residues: CASSSRVVPGEPQHF.